This TCR beta chain was sequenced during a study of T cell responses to AZD1222 COVID-19 vaccine. Sequenced by immunoSEQ multiplex PCR; TCRdb stores in-frame clones only, minus some. The sample yields 100,000 to 150,000 clones, roughly nine tenths seen once. Findings and caveats of the study: Just a handful of AZD1222 recipients were seropositive at baseline. Per reports, nearly half of all spike-specific TCRs target regions that are unmutated in variants. White British ancestry dominated among donors, who included more females, and clonal diversity was possibly underestimated. Spike-specific TCR breadth and depth grew following two AZD1222 doses.

As regards this clone: Its antigen is not identified.

The ends were cut back, 5 bases at V and 2 bases at J, with 16 bases in the middle. CDR1 and CDR2 from the germline V gene are MNHEY and SMNVEV (reference sequence). This CDR3 has 16 amino acids. The TCR was taken from an adult in good health. The chain carries TRBV27 and TRBJ1-3; TRBD1 is a possible D gene (5 bases). The sequencing here drew on peripheral blood, taken on day 0 of AZD1222 vaccination. The chain's CDR3 is CASSPNMGTAGNTIYF. CDR3 nucleotides: TGTGCCAGCAGTCCTAACATGGGGACTGCTGGAAACACCATATATTTT.